Following are 20 T cell receptor beta chains from one sample sequenced in a study of shared clonotypes between healthy human individuals. Naive CD8 isolation took CD45RO-negative cells positively selected for CCR7 and excluded terminally differentiated effector memory CD45RA+ cells. Only in-frame clones appear in the TCRdb table, and some are missing; sequencing was by immunoSEQ multiplex PCR. The sample has over 2,000,000 clones; 93% are singletons. Input material: naive CD8+ T cells from PBMCs. Every receptor here comes from a young man in good health. Some clones in this sample may be carry-over from other donors' samples.

V usage is TRBV9 and J usage is TRBJ2-1; no clear D. Germline CDR1 reads SGDLS; CDR2 reads YYNGEE. This CDR3 is built from 14 residues. Trimming left V 2 bases short and J 7 bases short, with 13 bases between. DNA of the CDR3: TGTGCCAGCAGCGTTCTCCCTAGGCCAAATGAGCAGTTCTTC. It codes for CASSVLPRPNEQFF.

V and J are TRBV27 and TRBJ2-1; TRBD2 matches 7 bases. V dropped 6 bases and J dropped 8; count of bases not matched to a gene: 13. Germline CDR1 reads MNHEY; CDR2 reads SMNVEV (reference sequence). CDR3 length equals 15 residues. CDR3 residues: CASSKFRREIDEQFF. In nucleotides, the CDR3 is TGTGCCAGCAGCAAATTTCGGCGGGAGATCGATGAGCAGTTCTTC.

The chain has TRBV9 and TRBJ1-3, with a possible D match to TRBD1 (5 bases). V lost 4 bases and J 3 bases, leaving 20 bases between the germline ends. The germline V gene has CDR1 SGDLS and CDR2 YYNGEE. This CDR3 region has 17 residues. In DNA, the CDR3 is TGTGCCAGCAGCCACCGCGAAGAGGCAGGGATTGGAAACACCATATATTTT. It codes for CASSHREEAGIGNTIYF.

This clone was counted a single time. This sequence joins TRBV4-1 and TRBJ1-1, with 7 bases fitting TRBD1. This CDR3 has 15 amino acids. Germline values: CDR1 MGHRA, CDR2 YSYEKL. J was trimmed by 5 bases and V by 4 bases; bases with no gene match: 10. The CDR3 here is CASSRTGTVKTEAFF. DNA of the CDR3: TGCGCCAGCAGCCGCACCGGGACAGTTAAAACTGAAGCTTTCTTT.

The chain combines TRBV5-6 with TRBJ2-7; 12 bases agree with TRBD1. The V segment lost 3 bases and the J segment 5 bases; nucleotides outside the gene matches: 3. The CDR3 length is 14 residues. Germline V gene sequence: CDR1 SGHDT, CDR2 YYEEEE. The CDR3 sequence is CASSWGDRGHEQYF. The DNA for the CDR3 is TGTGCCAGCAGCTGGGGGGACAGGGGGCACGAGCAGTACTTC.

V and J are TRBV10-2 and TRBJ2-7, with TRBD2 matching 8 bases. The CDR3 covers 12 residues. V was pared by 10 bases and J by 2 bases, with 4 bases of the junction left unmatched. Germline CDR1 and CDR2: WSHSY and SAAADI. The CDR3 DNA is TGCGCCACCTCGGGACTAGCCTACGAGCAGTACTTC. Translating it yields CATSGLAYEQYF.

The rearrangement uses TRBV27 and TRBJ2-1, with TRBD1 matching 7 bases. Germline lookup yields CDR1 MNHEY and CDR2 SMNVEV (reference sequence). The V segment lost 7 bases and the J segment 0 bases; nucleotides outside the gene matches: 9. The CDR3 contains 16 residues. CDR3 amino acids: CASTLMGTDSYNEQFF. The CDR3 nucleotides read TGTGCCAGCACCCTTATGGGGACAGACTCCTACAATGAGCAGTTCTTC.

DNA for the CDR3: TGTGCCAGCCCCCGTATGGACGCGGAAAGTGAGACCCAGTACTTC. Translating it yields CASPRMDAESETQYF. This chain uses TRBV7-9 with TRBJ2-5; D remains unclear. The V end was cut by 8 bases, the J end by 5 bases, with 21 bases between. This CDR3 region has 15 residues. Germline V gives CDR1 SEHNR, CDR2 FQNEAQ (reference sequence).

This rearrangement joins TRBV19 to TRBJ2-7; unclear D gene. The CDR3 has 15 residues. Germline V gene sequence: CDR1 LNHDA, CDR2 SQIVND (reference sequence). The germline V and J ends were trimmed by 5 bases and 7 bases, with 21 bases remaining between them. In nucleotides, the CDR3 is TGTGCCAGTAGTGCCTCCCGGACCCGCCTTGGGGAGCAGTACTTC. Its translation: CASSASRTRLGEQYF.

The V gene is TRBV6-6, the J gene TRBJ1-2, with a possible D match to TRBD1 (6 bases). The CDR3 runs to 13 residues. V lost 0 bases and J 6 bases, leaving 8 bases between the germline ends. Germline loops: CDR1 MNHNY, CDR2 SVGAGI (reference sequence). The CDR3 protein is CASSYSRQDGYTF. CDR3 bases: TGTGCCAGCAGTTACTCCCGACAGGATGGCTACACCTTC.

On this clone itself: The sample contains more than one DNA sequence encoding this CDR3. This chain uses TRBV9 with TRBJ1-1; no definite D call. This CDR3 spans 14 amino acids. In germline, CDR1 is SGDLS, CDR2 YYNGEE. The ends were cut back, 0 bases at V and 1 base at J, with 7 bases in the middle. The CDR3 protein is CASSVGGENTEAFF. The CDR3 DNA sequence: TGTGCCAGCAGCGTAGGGGGTGAGAACACTGAAGCTTTCTTT.

The rearrangement joins TRBV27 to TRBJ1-1; 7 nucleotides agree with TRBD1. Trimming at V came to 5 bases and at J to 0 bases, leaving 9 bases not matched to a gene. Germline values: CDR1 MNHEY, CDR2 SMNVEV (reference sequence). The CDR3 is made up of 16 amino acids. The CDR3 protein is CASSEDRQGVNTEAFF. CDR3 sequence (DNA): TGTGCCAGCAGTGAGGATCGACAGGGAGTGAACACTGAAGCTTTCTTT.

The rearrangement joins TRBV7-3 to TRBJ2-5; D is uncertain. Trimming removed 2 bases at V and 7 bases at J, with 17 bases between. This CDR3 spans 15 amino acids. Germline CDR1 reads SGHTA; CDR2 reads FQGTGA. This chain's CDR3 is CASSLRADTTGTQYF. The CDR3 nucleotides are TGTGCCAGCAGCTTACGGGCAGACACTACCGGGACCCAGTACTTC. The variable domain in full, with the rest retrieved from reference TRBV7-3 and TRBJ2-5, is GAGVSQTPSNKVTEKGKYVELRCDPISGHTALYWYRQSLGQGPEFLIYFQGTGAADDSGLPNDRFFAVRPEGSVSTLKIQRTERGDSAVYLCASSLRADTTGTQYFGPGTRLLVL.

V and J are TRBV6-1 and TRBJ1-2; D may be TRBD1 (5 bases). This CDR3 contains 12 residues. V was clipped by 6 bases and J by 6 bases, with 11 bases between them. Germline-derived CDR1 and CDR2 are MNHNS and SASEGT. The CDR3 DNA reads as TGTGCCAGCAGGCGACAGCAGGATGGCTACACCTTC. Its protein is CASRRQQDGYTF.

The V and J genes are TRBV11-2 and TRBJ2-7, with TRBD2 matching over 10 bases. This CDR3 is 15 amino acids long. Germline V CDR1 and CDR2: SGHAT, FQNNGV. Trimming at V came to 5 bases and at J to 3 bases, leaving 7 bases not matched to a gene. CDR3 DNA sequence: TGTGCCAGCAGCCCTAGCGGGAGTGCCCTCTACGAGCAGTACTTC. It encodes CASSPSGSALYEQYF.

V usage is TRBV11-2 and J usage is TRBJ2-1; D not certain. Germline V CDR1 and CDR2: SGHAT, FQNNGV. The CDR3 is 16 amino acids. Between the trimmed V and J ends, which lost 1 base and 2 bases, there was a span of 12 bases. The CDR3: CASSLGRISPYNEQFF. The CDR3 DNA reads TGTGCCAGCAGCTTAGGTAGGATTAGCCCCTACAATGAGCAGTTCTTC.

The genes are TRBV27 and TRBJ2-3, with 8 bases lining up with TRBD1. This CDR3 region has 16 residues. V was clipped by 5 bases and J by 5 bases; unmatched bases: 12. Germline lookup yields CDR1 MNHEY and CDR2 SMNVEV (reference sequence). CDR3 coding DNA: TGTGCCAGCAGTACATCGACAGGGGAGATAATAGATACGCAGTATTTT. Encoded protein: CASSTSTGEIIDTQYF.

The CDR3 reads CASSIGPTLASNQPQHF. The CDR3 DNA reads TGTGCCAGTAGTATAGGTCCGACCTTGGCGAGCAATCAGCCCCAGCATTTT. The J gene is TRBJ1-5, the V gene TRBV19; D remains unclear. This CDR3 contains 17 residues. Germline assignment: CDR1 LNHDA and CDR2 SQIVND (reference sequence). V was clipped by 1 base and J by 1 base, with 14 bases between them.

The chain joins TRBV30 to TRBJ2-7; D is perhaps TRBD1 (6 bases). This CDR3 has 14 amino acids. The germline V gene encodes CDR1 GTSNPN and CDR2 SVGIG (reference sequence). The V gene lost 3 bases and the J gene lost 0 bases, with 12 bases spanning the gap. CDR3 bases: TGTGCCTGGAGCCAGGACAGTTTCTCCTACGAGCAGTACTTC. Amino acid sequence: CAWSQDSFSYEQYF.

A remark on this clone: The sample contains more than one DNA sequence encoding this CDR3. V is TRBV9 and J is TRBJ1-1; a weak D match, TRBD1 (5 bases). This CDR3 has 13 amino acids. Looked up from germline, CDR1 is SGDLS and CDR2 is YYNGEE. V was cut by 0 bases and J by 5 bases, with 8 bases left in between. In DNA form, the CDR3 reads TGTGCCAGCAGCGTAGGGAAGGGGACTGAAGCTTTCTTT. It is translated as CASSVGKGTEAFF.